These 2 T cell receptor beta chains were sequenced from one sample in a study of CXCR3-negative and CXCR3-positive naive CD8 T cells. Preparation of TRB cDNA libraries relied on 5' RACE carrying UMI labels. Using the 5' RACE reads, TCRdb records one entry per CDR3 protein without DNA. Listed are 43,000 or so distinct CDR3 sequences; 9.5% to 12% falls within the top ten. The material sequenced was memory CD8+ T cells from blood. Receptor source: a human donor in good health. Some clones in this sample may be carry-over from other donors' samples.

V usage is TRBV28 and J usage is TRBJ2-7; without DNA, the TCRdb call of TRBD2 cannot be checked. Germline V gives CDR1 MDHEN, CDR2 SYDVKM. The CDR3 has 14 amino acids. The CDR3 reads CATYGTSGYREQYF.

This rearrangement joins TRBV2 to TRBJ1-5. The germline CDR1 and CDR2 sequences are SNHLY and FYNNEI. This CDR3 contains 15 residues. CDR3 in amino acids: CASSEIGRSNQPQHF.